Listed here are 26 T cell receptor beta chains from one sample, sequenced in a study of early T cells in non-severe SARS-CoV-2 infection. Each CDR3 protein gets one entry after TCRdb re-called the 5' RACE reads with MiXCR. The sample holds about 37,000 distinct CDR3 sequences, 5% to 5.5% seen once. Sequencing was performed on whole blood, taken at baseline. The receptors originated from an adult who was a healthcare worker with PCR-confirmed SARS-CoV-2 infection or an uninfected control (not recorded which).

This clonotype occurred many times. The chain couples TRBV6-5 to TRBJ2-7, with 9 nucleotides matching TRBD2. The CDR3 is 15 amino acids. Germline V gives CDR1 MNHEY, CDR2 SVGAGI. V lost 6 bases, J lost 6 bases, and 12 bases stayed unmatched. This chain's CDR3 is CASSPAVAGAREQYV. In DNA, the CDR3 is TGTGCCAGCAGCCCCGCGGTAGCGGGAGCCCGCGAGCAGTACGTC.

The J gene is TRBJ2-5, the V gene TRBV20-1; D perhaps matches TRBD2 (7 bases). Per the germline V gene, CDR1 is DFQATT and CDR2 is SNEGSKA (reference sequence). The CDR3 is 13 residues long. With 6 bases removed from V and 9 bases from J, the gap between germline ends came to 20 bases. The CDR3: CSAPRGAAAAQYF. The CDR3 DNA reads TGCAGTGCCCCCCGGGGGGCCGCGGCGGCCCAGTACTTC.

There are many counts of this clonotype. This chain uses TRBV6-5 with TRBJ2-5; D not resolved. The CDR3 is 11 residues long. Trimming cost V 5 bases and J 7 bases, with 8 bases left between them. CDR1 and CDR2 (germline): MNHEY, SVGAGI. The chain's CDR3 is CASSRMGTQYF. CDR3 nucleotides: TGTGCCAGCAGTAGGATGGGGACCCAGTACTTC.

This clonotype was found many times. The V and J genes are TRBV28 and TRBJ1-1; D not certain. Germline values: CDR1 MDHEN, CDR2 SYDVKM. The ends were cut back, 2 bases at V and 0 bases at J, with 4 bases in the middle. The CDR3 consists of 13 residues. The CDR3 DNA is TGTGCCAGCAGTTTAGTCATGAACACTGAAGCTTTCTTT. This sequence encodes CASSLVMNTEAFF.

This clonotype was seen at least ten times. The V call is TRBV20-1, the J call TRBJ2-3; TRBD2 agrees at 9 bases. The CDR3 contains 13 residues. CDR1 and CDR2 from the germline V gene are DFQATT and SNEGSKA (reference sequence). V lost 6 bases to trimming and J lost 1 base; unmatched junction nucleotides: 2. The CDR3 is CSALAGGTDTQYF. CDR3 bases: TGCAGTGCCTTAGCGGGGGGCACAGATACGCAGTATTTT.

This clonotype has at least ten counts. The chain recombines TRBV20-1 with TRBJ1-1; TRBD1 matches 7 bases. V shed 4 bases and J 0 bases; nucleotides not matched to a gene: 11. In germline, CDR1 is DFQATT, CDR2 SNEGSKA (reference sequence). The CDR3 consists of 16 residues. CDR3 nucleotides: TGCAGTGCTAAGCCGAACAGGGGAGACATGAACACTGAAGCTTTCTTT. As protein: CSAKPNRGDMNTEAFF.

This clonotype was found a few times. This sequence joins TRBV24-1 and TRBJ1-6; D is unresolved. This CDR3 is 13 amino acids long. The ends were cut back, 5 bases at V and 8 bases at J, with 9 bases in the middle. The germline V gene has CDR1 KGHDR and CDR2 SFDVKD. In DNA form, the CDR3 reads TGTGCCACCAGTGCGGGGTTTTATTCACCCCTCCACTTT. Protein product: CATSAGFYSPLHF.

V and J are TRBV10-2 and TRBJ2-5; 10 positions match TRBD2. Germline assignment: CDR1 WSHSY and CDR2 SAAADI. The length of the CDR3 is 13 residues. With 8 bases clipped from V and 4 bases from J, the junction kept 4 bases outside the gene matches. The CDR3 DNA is TGCGCCAGCCGTATAGCGGGAGGAGAGACCCAGTACTTC. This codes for CASRIAGGETQYF.

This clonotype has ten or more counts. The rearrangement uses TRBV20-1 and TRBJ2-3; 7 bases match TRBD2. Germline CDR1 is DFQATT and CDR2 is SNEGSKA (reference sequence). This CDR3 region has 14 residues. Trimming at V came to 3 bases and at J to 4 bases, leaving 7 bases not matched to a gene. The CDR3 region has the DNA TGCAGTGCTAGGGGCGGGAGCCTCGCAGATACGCAGTATTTT. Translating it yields CSARGGSLADTQYF.

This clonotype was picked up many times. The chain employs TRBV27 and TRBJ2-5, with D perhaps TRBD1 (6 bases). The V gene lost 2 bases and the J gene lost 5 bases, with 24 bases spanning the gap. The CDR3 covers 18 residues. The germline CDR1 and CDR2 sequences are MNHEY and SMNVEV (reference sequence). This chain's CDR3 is CASSLRPVQGNLVETQYF. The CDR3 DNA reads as TGTGCCAGCAGTTTAAGGCCGGTGCAGGGGAATTTAGTGGAGACCCAGTACTTC.

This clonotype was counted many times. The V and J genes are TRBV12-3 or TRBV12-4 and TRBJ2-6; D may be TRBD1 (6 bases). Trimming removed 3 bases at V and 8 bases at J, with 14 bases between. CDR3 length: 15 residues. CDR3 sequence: CASSFFTGSTNVLTF. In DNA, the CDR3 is TGTGCCAGCAGTTTTTTCACAGGGTCGACCAACGTCCTGACTTTC.

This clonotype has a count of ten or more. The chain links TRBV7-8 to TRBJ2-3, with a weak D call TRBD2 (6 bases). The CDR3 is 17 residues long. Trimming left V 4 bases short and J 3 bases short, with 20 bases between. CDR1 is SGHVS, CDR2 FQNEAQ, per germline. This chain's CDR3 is CASSSPLGGENTDTQYF. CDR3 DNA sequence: TGTGCCAGCAGCTCCCCATTGGGCGGGGAGAATACAGATACGCAGTATTTT.

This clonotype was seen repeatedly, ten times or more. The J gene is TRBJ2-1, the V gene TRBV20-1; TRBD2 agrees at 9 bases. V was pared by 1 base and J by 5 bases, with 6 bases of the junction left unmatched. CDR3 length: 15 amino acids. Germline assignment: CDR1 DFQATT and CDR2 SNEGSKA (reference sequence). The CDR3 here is CSARVGTSSNNEQFF. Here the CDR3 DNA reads TGCAGTGCTAGAGTTGGGACTAGCTCTAACAATGAGCAGTTCTTC.

The CDR3 protein is CSALVGTGGADTQYF. As DNA, the CDR3 is TGCAGCGCCCTGGTCGGCACAGGGGGCGCAGATACGCAGTATTTT. The rearrangement links TRBV29-1 to TRBJ2-3; 9 nucleotides line up with TRBD1. J was trimmed by 4 bases and V by 7 bases; bases with no gene match: 12. Germline-derived CDR1 and CDR2 are SQVTM and ANQGSEA. The CDR3 sequence is 15 residues long.

The CDR3 protein is CASSQQRILTDTQYF. As DNA, the CDR3 is TGTGCCAGCAGCCAACAGCGGATCCTCACAGATACGCAGTATTTT. The chain has TRBV11-3 and TRBJ2-3; D perhaps matches TRBD2 (5 bases). CDR1 SGHNT and CDR2 YENEEA come from the germline V gene. Trimming stripped 5 bases from V and 2 bases from J, with 14 bases between. The CDR3 runs 15 residues.

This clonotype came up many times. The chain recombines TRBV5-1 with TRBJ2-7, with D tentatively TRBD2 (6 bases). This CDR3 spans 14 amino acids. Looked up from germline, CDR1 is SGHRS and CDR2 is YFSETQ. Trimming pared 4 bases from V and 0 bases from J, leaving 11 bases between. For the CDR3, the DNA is TGCGCCAGCAGCCCCTTAGCGGTCTCCTACGAGCAGTACTTC. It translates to CASSPLAVSYEQYF.

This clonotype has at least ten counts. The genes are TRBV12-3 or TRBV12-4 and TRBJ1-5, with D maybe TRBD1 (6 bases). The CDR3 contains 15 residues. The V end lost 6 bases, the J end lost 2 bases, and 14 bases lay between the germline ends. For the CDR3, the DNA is TGTGCCAGCAGCCTTGGGGGCAGCGGCAATCAGCCCCAGCATTTT. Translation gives CASSLGGSGNQPQHF.

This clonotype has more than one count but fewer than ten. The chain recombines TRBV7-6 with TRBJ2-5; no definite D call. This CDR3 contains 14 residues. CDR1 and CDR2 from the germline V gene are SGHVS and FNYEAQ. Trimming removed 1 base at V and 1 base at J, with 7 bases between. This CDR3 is CASSLGPSQETQYF. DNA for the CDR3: TGTGCCAGCAGCTTAGGTCCCAGCCAAGAGACCCAGTACTTC.

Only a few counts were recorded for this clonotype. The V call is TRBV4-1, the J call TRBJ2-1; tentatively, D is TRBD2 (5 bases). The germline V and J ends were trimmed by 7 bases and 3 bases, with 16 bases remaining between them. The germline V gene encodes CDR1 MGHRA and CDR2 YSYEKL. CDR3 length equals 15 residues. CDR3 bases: TGCGCCAGCACTCGTGGAGGACCGGTCTACAATGAGCAGTTCTTC. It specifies CASTRGGPVYNEQFF.

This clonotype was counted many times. The CDR3 DNA follows: TGTGCCAGCAGCAAAGGGGCGCGACGGCCGTTCTTC. It codes for CASSKGARRPFF. The gene calls are TRBV21-1 and TRBJ2-1; the table calls TRBD1, which could not be checked here. TRBV21-1 is an annotated pseudogene. This CDR3 spans 12 amino acids.

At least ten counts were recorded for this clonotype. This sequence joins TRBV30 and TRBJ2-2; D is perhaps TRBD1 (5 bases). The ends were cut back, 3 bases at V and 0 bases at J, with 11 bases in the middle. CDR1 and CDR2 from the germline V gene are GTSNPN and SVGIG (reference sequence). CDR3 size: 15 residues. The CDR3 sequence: CAWSADSPNTGELFF. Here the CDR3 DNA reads TGTGCCTGGAGCGCAGACAGTCCGAACACCGGGGAGCTGTTTTTT.

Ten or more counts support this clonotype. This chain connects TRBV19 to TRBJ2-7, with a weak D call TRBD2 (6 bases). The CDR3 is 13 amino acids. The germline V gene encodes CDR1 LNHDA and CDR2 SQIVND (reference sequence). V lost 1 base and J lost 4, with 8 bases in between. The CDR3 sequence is CASSIGSGYEQYV. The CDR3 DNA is TGTGCCAGTAGTATAGGTAGCGGTTACGAGCAGTACGTC.

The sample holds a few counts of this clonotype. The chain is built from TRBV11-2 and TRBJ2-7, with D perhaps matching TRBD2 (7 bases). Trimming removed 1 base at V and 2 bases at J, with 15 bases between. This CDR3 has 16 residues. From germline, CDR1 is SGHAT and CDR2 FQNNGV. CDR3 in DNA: TGTGCCAGCAGCTTAGGGCCCATGGGGGGGCCCTACGAGCAGTACGTC. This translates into CASSLGPMGGPYEQYV.

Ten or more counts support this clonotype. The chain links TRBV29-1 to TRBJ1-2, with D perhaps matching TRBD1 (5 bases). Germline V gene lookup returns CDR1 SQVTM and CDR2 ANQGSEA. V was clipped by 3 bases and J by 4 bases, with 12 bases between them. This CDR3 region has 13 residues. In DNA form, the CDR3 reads TGCAGCGTTGACCCTCAGGACACCTATGGCTACACCTTC. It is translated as CSVDPQDTYGYTF.

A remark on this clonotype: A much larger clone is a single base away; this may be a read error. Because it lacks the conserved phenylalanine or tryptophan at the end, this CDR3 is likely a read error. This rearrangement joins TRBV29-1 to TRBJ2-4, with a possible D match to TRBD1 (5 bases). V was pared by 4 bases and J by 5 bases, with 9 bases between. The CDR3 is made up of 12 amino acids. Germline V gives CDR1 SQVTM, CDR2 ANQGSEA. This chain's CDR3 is CSVAWGENIQYL. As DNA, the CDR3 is TGCAGCGTTGCTTGGGGCGAAAACATTCAGTACCTC.

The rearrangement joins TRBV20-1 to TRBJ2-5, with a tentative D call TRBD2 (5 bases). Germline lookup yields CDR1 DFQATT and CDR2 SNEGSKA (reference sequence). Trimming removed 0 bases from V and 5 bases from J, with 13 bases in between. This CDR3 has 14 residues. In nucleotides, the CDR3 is TGCAGTGCTAGAGAAAGAGGGCACTTGGAGACCCAGTACTTC. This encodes CSARERGHLETQYF.